These T cell receptor beta chains were read from a single sample in a study of cytomegalovirus exposure and HLA in healthy donors. Assay used: immunoSEQ multiplex PCR; TCRdb lists only in-frame clones, some missing. The table shows 75,000 to 95,000 clones, with around 85% occurring only once. The sequenced sample was PBMCs. These receptors all stem from a human donor in good health. Each CDR3 is given with its conserved first and last residue. The D gene is left open where the match is weak. Size tells how often a clone was seen (once, few, many) or the class of an expanded clone, and some rows leave it out.

cdr3_length	clone_size	v_call	j_call	d_call	cdr3_aa	cdr3_nt
15	NA	TRBV11-2	TRBJ1-6	TRBD1	CASSSTHQGEGPLHF	TGTGCCAGCAGCTCCACCCACCAGGGGGAAGGTCCCCTCCACTTT
15	once	TRBV25-1	TRBJ2-5	TRBD1	CASSPGTGDYRTQYF	TGTGCCAGCAGTCCAGGGACAGGGGATTATCGGACCCAGTACTTC
13	few	TRBV5-1	TRBJ1-1	NA	CASSTTANTEAFF	TGCGCCAGCAGCACAACCGCGAACACTGAAGCTTTCTTT
13	NA	TRBV27	TRBJ1-1	NA	CASSLSRNTEAFF	TGTGCCAGCAGCCTAAGTAGGAACACTGAAGCTTTCTTT
17	NA	TRBV7-8	TRBJ2-7	NA	CASSPGGGILGAYEQYF	TGTGCCAGCAGCCCCGGGGGTGGGATCCTAGGGGCCTACGAGCAGTACTTC
15	once	TRBV6-4	TRBJ2-3	NA	CASSELWGGPDTQYF	TGTGCCAGCAGTGAGTTGTGGGGGGGCCCAGATACGCAGTATTTT
15	few	TRBV7-9	TRBJ2-7	TRBD1	CASSFRDSPFYEQYF	TGTGCCAGCAGCTTCCGGGACAGCCCTTTTTACGAGCAGTACTTC
15	NA	TRBV4-3	TRBJ2-7	NA	CASSQAPTFNYEQYF	TGCGCCAGCAGCCAAGCTCCGACTTTCAACTACGAGCAGTACTTC
15	NA	TRBV6-1	TRBJ1-5	TRBD1	CASSEFGQGAQPQHF	TGTGCCAGCAGTGAATTCGGACAGGGAGCCCAGCCCCAGCATTTT
14	few	TRBV5-1	TRBJ1-1	TRBD1	CASSYGQGVTEAFF	TGCGCCAGCAGCTACGGACAGGGTGTTACTGAAGCTTTCTTT
15	few	TRBV5-1	TRBJ1-6	NA	CASSLVGDRNSPLHF	TGCGCCAGCAGCTTGGTAGGGGATCGGAATTCACCCCTCCACTTT
14	NA	TRBV6-6	TRBJ1-2	NA	CASSVRGLSDGYTF	TGTGCCAGCAGTGTTAGGGGACTATCGGATGGCTACACCTTC
14	NA	TRBV6-5	TRBJ1-1	NA	CASSAKGAGTEAFF	TGTGCCAGCAGCGCTAAAGGGGCAGGCACTGAAGCTTTCTTT
18	once	TRBV5-1	TRBJ2-3	TRBD2	CASSLAPSGGTSTDTQYF	TGCGCCAGCAGCTTGGCGCCTAGCGGGGGGACTAGCACAGATACGCAGTATTTT
14	NA	TRBV9	TRBJ1-1	NA	CASSVGQANTEAFF	TGTGCCAGCAGCGTAGGGCAGGCGAACACTGAAGCTTTCTTT
15	NA	TRBV18	TRBJ1-6	NA	CASSPWSSYNSPLHF	TGTGCCAGCTCACCCTGGAGCTCCTATAATTCACCCCTCCACTTT
14	few	TRBV5-1	TRBJ1-1	NA	CASSWTGVGTEAFF	TGCGCCAGCAGCTGGACGGGGGTGGGTACTGAAGCTTTCTTT
16	few	TRBV7-9	TRBJ2-7	TRBD2	CASSPRERESSYEQYF	TGTGCCAGCAGCCCTAGGGAGCGGGAAAGCTCCTACGAGCAGTACTTC
17	few	TRBV4-1	TRBJ1-1	NA	CASSQDRRSLMNTEAFF	TGCGCCAGCAGCCAAGATCGCAGGTCTCTAATGAACACTGAAGCTTTCTTT
11	NA	TRBV5-6	TRBJ2-7	NA	CASSAGYEQYF	TGTGCCAGCAGCGCGGGCTACGAGCAGTACTTC
14	NA	TRBV7-2	TRBJ1-2	TRBD1	CASSPRLDRAGYTF	TGTGCCAGCAGCCCCCGCCTGGACAGGGCTGGCTACACCTTC
12	NA	TRBV29-1	TRBJ2-7	NA	CSVVEIGYEQYF	TGCAGCGTTGTGGAGATCGGTTACGAGCAGTACTTC
14	NA	TRBV9	TRBJ1-2	NA	CASSPEGRSYGYTF	TGTGCCAGCAGCCCCGAGGGCCGGTCTTATGGCTACACCTTC
15	NA	TRBV29-1	TRBJ1-2	NA	CSVGGDVSINYGYTF	TGCAGCGTTGGCGGCGATGTCTCTATTAACTATGGCTACACCTTC
14	NA	TRBV7-9	TRBJ1-4	TRBD1	CASSPDRVYEKLFF	TGTGCCAGCAGCCCGGACAGGGTTTATGAAAAACTGTTTTTT
12	few	TRBV6-1	TRBJ1-4	NA	CASSLQGEKLFF	TGTGCCAGCAGTCTCCAGGGGGAAAAACTGTTTTTT
14	NA	TRBV9	TRBJ1-1	NA	CASSPDKQNTEAFF	TGTGCCAGCAGTCCGGACAAGCAGAACACTGAAGCTTTCTTT
16	once	TRBV9	TRBJ2-5	TRBD2	CASSVGTSGRQETQYF	TGTGCCAGCAGCGTAGGGACTAGCGGTCGGCAAGAGACCCAGTACTTC
13	NA	TRBV27	TRBJ2-2	NA	CASSFYGAGELFF	TGTGCCAGCAGTTTCTATGGAGCCGGGGAGCTGTTTTTT
17	NA	TRBV19	TRBJ1-1	NA	CASSIDQEVWPNTEAFF	TGTGCCAGTAGTATAGATCAAGAGGTCTGGCCCAACACTGAAGCTTTCTTT
11	NA	TRBV29-1	TRBJ1-2	NA	CSVRDGEGYPF	TGCAGCGTTCGAGACGGGGAGGGCTACCCCTTC
14	few	TRBV2	TRBJ1-4	TRBD1	CASSGTGGNEKLFF	TGTGCCAGCAGTGGGACAGGGGGGAATGAAAAACTGTTTTTT
14	NA	TRBV5-1	TRBJ2-7	TRBD1	CASSFTGGRYEQYF	TGCGCCAGCAGCTTTACAGGGGGGCGCTACGAGCAGTACTTC
16	NA	TRBV5-4	TRBJ1-1	NA	CASSFGPPQGRTEAFF	TGTGCCAGCAGCTTTGGCCCCCCCCAAGGGAGGACTGAAGCTTTCTTT
16	NA	TRBV29-1	TRBJ2-3	TRBD2	CSVDGTSGSSTDTQYF	TGCAGCGTTGATGGGACTAGCGGGTCTAGCACAGATACGCAGTATTTT
15	NA	TRBV7-8	TRBJ1-2	TRBD1	CASSSYDREAVGYTF	TGTGCCAGCAGCTCCTACGACAGGGAGGCAGTAGGCTACACCTTC
17	NA	TRBV4-1	TRBJ2-3	NA	CASSQVAAPPSTDTQYF	TGCGCCAGCAGCCAAGTAGCGGCCCCCCCTAGCACAGATACGCAGTATTTT
15	NA	TRBV4-1	TRBJ2-7	TRBD1	CASSTRDRGLDEQYF	TGCGCCAGCAGCACCCGGGACAGGGGATTAGACGAGCAGTACTTC
17	NA	TRBV7-6	TRBJ1-3	NA	CASSLVGRAGSGNTIYF	TGTGCCAGCAGCTTAGTGGGCAGGGCCGGCTCTGGAAACACCATATATTTT
16	few	TRBV6-4	TRBJ2-1	TRBD2	CASSDSLAGGINEQFF	TGTGCCAGCAGTGACTCCTTAGCGGGGGGGATCAATGAGCAGTTCTTC
15	NA	TRBV6-5	TRBJ1-6	NA	CASSAQRQAHSPLHF	TGTGCCAGCAGTGCCCAGAGGCAAGCCCATTCACCCCTCCACTTT
16	NA	TRBV7-9	TRBJ2-3	NA	CASSPLKSRGTDTQYF	TGTGCCAGCAGCCCCCTTAAGTCGCGAGGCACAGATACGCAGTATTTT
16	NA	TRBV19	TRBJ1-3	NA	CASSITDSHSGNTIYF	TGTGCCAGTAGTATTACCGACAGCCACTCTGGAAACACCATATATTTT
18	once	TRBV15	TRBJ1-4	NA	CATSPRGLLRHINEKLFF	TGTGCCACCAGCCCTCGCGGGCTTTTACGTCACATTAATGAAAAACTGTTTTTT
12	NA	TRBV7-2	TRBJ2-7	NA	CASSLSGYEQYF	TGTGCCAGCAGCTTATCGGGATACGAGCAGTACTTC
14	NA	TRBV6-1	TRBJ1-2	NA	CASSGSGDNYGYTF	TGTGCCAGCAGTGGGTCAGGGGACAACTATGGCTACACCTTC
20	NA	TRBV2	TRBJ2-2	NA	CASAIQGLFSGLANTGELFF	TGTGCCTCAGCAATCCAGGGTCTCTTTAGCGGACTCGCGAACACCGGGGAGCTGTTTTTT
14	NA	TRBV2	TRBJ2-7	TRBD1	CASRDNRGAYEQYF	TGTGCCAGCAGGGACAACAGGGGCGCCTACGAGCAGTACTTC
12	NA	TRBV6-5	TRBJ2-7	NA	CASSYEGREQYF	TGTGCCAGCAGTTACGAGGGTCGGGAGCAGTACTTC
16	NA	TRBV6-6	TRBJ1-5	TRBD1	CASSYPTGERGQPQHF	TGTGCCAGCAGTTACCCCACAGGGGAAAGGGGACAGCCCCAGCATTTT
16	NA	TRBV2	TRBJ2-1	TRBD2	CASEGRERGGYNEQFF	TGTGCCAGCGAGGGACGCGAGCGGGGGGGCTACAATGAGCAGTTCTTC
14	NA	TRBV6-5	TRBJ1-2	NA	CASRAPGGGYGYTF	TGTGCCAGCAGAGCGCCCGGGGGAGGGTATGGCTACACCTTC
14	NA	TRBV27	TRBJ2-7	NA	CASSPGGSSYEQYF	TGTGCCAGCAGCCCCGGAGGGAGCTCCTACGAGCAGTACTTC
16	NA	TRBV19	TRBJ1-6	NA	CASSMRRGAYNSPLHF	TGTGCCAGTAGTATGAGAAGGGGTGCCTATAATTCACCCCTCCACTTT